What follows are 21 T cell receptor beta chains derived from one specimen sequenced in a study of cytomegalovirus exposure and HLA in healthy donors. Primers included in the PCR were 60 Vbeta and 13 Jbeta primers. The assay was immunoSEQ multiplex PCR, and TCRdb's table has in-frame clones only and misses some. The data hold approximately 140,000 clones, with around three quarters observed a single time. Sequencing was carried out using PBMCs. These receptors were collected from a woman aged 55-69 years in good health and CMV-seropositive.

As for this clone: A junction boundary mismatches the germline segment, possibly from a read error. The CDR3 loop is CACRLGGAADTQYF. The CDR3 DNA reads TGCGCCTGCAGGCTCGGAGGGGCCGCAGATACGCAGTATTTT. The gene calls are TRBV5-1 and TRBJ2-3; TRBD2 is a possible D gene (6 bases). The germline CDR1 and CDR2 sequences are SGHRS and YFSETQ. The CDR3 totals 14 residues.

This clone was counted between two and nine times. The gene calls are TRBV11-3 and TRBJ2-1; tentative D call: TRBD2 (5 bases). V shed 5 bases and J shed 5 bases, with 7 bases lying between them. Per germline, CDR1 SGHNT and CDR2 YENEEA. This CDR3 region has 12 residues. CDR3: CASSTGDNEQFF. The CDR3 DNA is TGTGCCAGCAGCACCGGGGACAATGAGCAGTTCTTC. Drawing the rest from reference TRBV11-3 and TRBJ2-1, the complete variable domain is EAGVVQSPRYKIIEKKQPVAFWCNPISGHNTLYWYLQNLGQGPELLIRYENEEAVDDSQLPKDRFSAERLKGVDSTLKIQPAELGDSAVYLCASSTGDNEQFFGPGTRLTVL.

The CDR3 bases are TGTGCCAGCAGCGTAGGTGGTCACTATAATGAAAAACTGTTTTTT. It encodes CASSVGGHYNEKLFF. V usage is TRBV9 and J usage is TRBJ1-4; no firm D call. This CDR3 has 15 amino acids. Trimming took 0 bases from V and 4 from J, leaving 10 bases between them. Per the germline V gene, CDR1 is SGDLS and CDR2 is YYNGEE.

This clone was seen only a few times. J is TRBJ1-6 and V is TRBV7-9; 9 bases are a match to TRBD1. CDR1 and CDR2 (germline): SEHNR, FQNEAQ (reference sequence). This CDR3 has 16 amino acids. With 5 bases clipped from V and 7 bases from J, the junction kept 9 bases outside the gene matches. CDR3 sequence: CASSHSPGQGNSPLHF. The CDR3 bases are TGTGCCAGCAGCCATTCCCCGGGACAGGGCAATTCACCCCTCCACTTT. The whole variable domain, filled in from reference TRBV7-9 and TRBJ1-6, reads DTGVSQNPRHKITKRGQNVTFRCDPISEHNRLYWYRQTLGQGPEFLTYFQNEAQLEKSRLLSDRFSAERPKGSFSTLEIQRTEQGDSAMYLCASSHSPGQGNSPLHFGNGTRLTVT.

This clone was recorded a few times. This sequence joins TRBV6-5 and TRBJ1-4; maybe TRBD1 (6 bases). Germline values: CDR1 MNHEY, CDR2 SVGAGI. Trimming cost V 0 bases and J 2 bases, with 10 bases left between them. The CDR3 runs 16 residues. CDR3 nucleotides: TGTGCCAGCAGTTACTCGGGGGCCCCGACTAATGAAAAACTGTTTTTT. This translates into CASSYSGAPTNEKLFF.

The J gene is TRBJ2-7, the V gene TRBV6-5; 7 nucleotides align to TRBD1. CDR1 and CDR2 from the germline V gene are MNHEY and SVGAGI. The CDR3 loop spans 13 amino acids. Germline trimming cut 6 bases from V and 0 bases from J; bases unmatched to any gene: 2. CDR3 sequence reads: CASRGDSSYEQYF. CDR3 in DNA: TGTGCCAGCAGAGGGGACAGCTCCTACGAGCAGTACTTC.

This clone was seen only a few times. CDR3 loop: CASTRGVLYGYTF. Written as DNA, the CDR3 is TGTGCCAGCACCAGGGGAGTCCTCTATGGCTACACCTTC. J is TRBJ1-2 and V is TRBV2; perhaps TRBD1 as D (6 bases). Trimming removed 7 bases at V and 4 bases at J, with 13 bases between. From germline, CDR1 is SNHLY and CDR2 FYNNEI. The CDR3 has 13 residues.

V and J are TRBV5-3 and TRBJ1-6; a weak D match, TRBD1 (5 bases). TRBV5-3 qualifies as an ORF whose function is uncertain. The ends were cut back, 0 bases at V and 15 bases at J, with 16 bases in the middle. The CDR3 has 14 residues. The CDR3 is CARSLGQFMMGLHF. In DNA form, the CDR3 reads TGTGCCAGAAGCTTGGGACAGTTTATGATGGGCCTCCACTTT.

V is TRBV7-9 and J is TRBJ2-7; maybe TRBD1 (5 bases). V was pared by 5 bases and J by 2 bases, with 10 bases between. The CDR3 runs 13 residues. Germline CDR1 and CDR2: SEHNR and FQNEAQ (reference sequence). The CDR3 sequence is CASSGAGTYEQYF. The CDR3 coding sequence is TGTGCCAGCAGCGGGGCAGGAACCTACGAGCAGTACTTC.

V usage is TRBV6-5 and J usage is TRBJ1-2; 10 nucleotides match TRBD1. Germline lookup yields CDR1 MNHEY and CDR2 SVGAGI. Germline trimming cut 6 bases from V and 7 bases from J; bases unmatched to any gene: 8. The CDR3 consists of 14 residues. The CDR3 bases are TGTGCCAGCAGCGCCGGGACAGGGGATTCTGGCTACACCTTC. Translation gives CASSAGTGDSGYTF.

The chain is built from TRBV6-5 and TRBJ2-3; D may be TRBD2 (6 bases). Germline V CDR1 and CDR2: MNHEY, SVGAGI. This CDR3 is 12 amino acids long. Deletions cut 6 bases from V and 4 bases from J, with 8 bases between. The CDR3 reads CASRTSADTQYF. Written as DNA, the CDR3 is TGTGCCAGCAGGACTAGTGCAGATACGCAGTATTTT.

The J gene is TRBJ1-5, the V gene TRBV5-5; D uncertain. Per germline, CDR1 SGHKS and CDR2 YYEKEE (reference sequence). There are 14 residues in the CDR3. V lost 2 bases and J lost 2, with 8 bases in between. CDR3 loop: CASSFPGGNQPQHF. The CDR3 bases are TGTGCCAGCAGCTTCCCCGGGGGCAATCAGCCCCAGCATTTT.

The V and J genes are TRBV6-1 and TRBJ2-7; D might be TRBD2 (7 bases). Per the germline V gene, CDR1 is MNHNS and CDR2 is SASEGT. V was trimmed by 6 bases and J by 2 bases, leaving 14 bases between them. The CDR3 spans 14 residues. CDR3: CASSLGGVPYEQYF. CDR3 coding DNA: TGTGCCAGCAGCCTAGGGGGGGTCCCCTACGAGCAGTACTTC.

The CDR3 loop is CAAERDSRAFF. The CDR3 nucleotides are TGTGCCGCCGAAAGGGACAGTAGGGCTTTCTTT. This sequence joins TRBV6-5 and TRBJ1-1; TRBD1 agrees at 7 bases. The CDR3 extends over 11 amino acids. Germline CDR1 reads MNHEY; CDR2 reads SVGAGI. The ends lost 11 bases at V and 11 bases at J; junction bases unmatched: 11.

This clone was seen once. CDR3 nucleotide sequence: TGTGCCAGCAGTCCACCCGGCAGGGCTGACACCGGGGAGCTGTTTTTT. It is translated as CASSPPGRADTGELFF. The rearrangement joins TRBV27 to TRBJ2-2, with a tentative D call TRBD1 (5 bases). Trimming stripped 5 bases from V and 3 bases from J, with 16 bases between. This CDR3 is built from 16 residues. In germline, CDR1 is MNHEY, CDR2 SMNVEV (reference sequence).

This chain connects TRBV2 to TRBJ2-7; possibly TRBD1 for D (5 bases). CDR1 and CDR2 from the germline V gene are SNHLY and FYNNEI. Trimming removed 0 bases at V and 7 bases at J, with 16 bases between. The CDR3 has 15 amino acids. The CDR3 coding sequence is TGTGCCAGCAGTGAAGCATGGGGCCCCATGGGAGAGCAGTACTTC. As protein: CASSEAWGPMGEQYF.

J is TRBJ1-1 and V is TRBV6-6; 9 positions match TRBD1. CDR1 is MNHNY, CDR2 SVGAGI, per germline (reference sequence). The CDR3 runs to 15 residues. With V trimmed by 5 bases and J by 3 bases, 7 bases remained unmatched. Written as DNA, the CDR3 is TGTGCCAGCAGTCCGAACCGGGACAGGGACACTGAAGCTTTCTTT. Its protein product is CASSPNRDRDTEAFF.

This chain joins TRBV25-1 and TRBJ1-2; D gene uncertain. The V end was cut by 7 bases, the J end by 4 bases, with 13 bases between. The germline CDR1 and CDR2 sequences are MGHDK and SYGVNS. The CDR3 consists of 13 residues. CDR3: CASTPTDFYGYTF. The CDR3 nucleotides read TGTGCCAGCACTCCTACAGATTTCTATGGCTACACCTTC.

The V gene is TRBV11-1, the J gene TRBJ1-1, with D tentatively TRBD1 (5 bases). CDR3 length: 15 amino acids. The V and J ends lost 1 base and 5 bases respectively, with 14 bases between them. CDR1 and CDR2 from the germline V gene are SGHAT and FQDESV (reference sequence). The CDR3 nucleotides read TGTGCCAGCAGCTTAGTGGGAGGGGTCAGAACTGAAGCTTTCTTT. It specifies CASSLVGGVRTEAFF.

In this sample, this clone turned up once. This chain connects TRBV6-5 to TRBJ1-1; 11 bases align to TRBD1. The CDR3 is made up of 14 amino acids. J lost 6 bases, V lost 5 bases, and 5 bases had no gene match. Germline V gene data show CDR1 as MNHEY and CDR2 as SVGAGI. The CDR3, as DNA: TGTGCCAGCAGTGGACAGGGGGCGAGGGCTGAAGCTTTCTTT. It specifies CASSGQGARAEAFF.

The chain uses TRBV18 and TRBJ1-1; no reliable D call. The germline V and J ends were trimmed by 1 base and 0 bases, with 9 bases remaining between them. Germline CDR1 KGHSH, CDR2 LQKENI. The CDR3 is 15 amino acids. The CDR3 nucleotides read TGTGCCAGCTCACCACTTGAGACACTGAACACTGAAGCTTTCTTT. Translation: CASSPLETLNTEAFF.